The source of this T cell receptor (beta chain) is a study of CD8+CD57+ T cells in acquired aplastic anemia. Looking at the study overall: Sorting CD4+ and CD8+ cells gave DNA averaging about 3.3 ug.

To note about this clonotype: Its antigen is not identified.

Germline V gene data show CDR1 as SGHNT and CDR2 as YENEEA. With 3 bases removed from V and 2 bases from J, the gap between germline ends came to 11 bases. The CDR3 spans 15 residues. Whole-study findings and limits: Overlap between patients and controls comprised 25 to 35 CD8+ CDR3 sequences. Levels of CD8+ Simpson's diversity were not significantly distinct in patients versus controls.

In patients chosen for sequencing, flow cytometry had shown CD8+CD57+ cell expansion. Each patient gave a blood sample that was collected before any therapy had been received. The template used for profiling TCR beta VDJ and CDR3 was genomic DNA. A single record per CDR3 protein comes from TCRdb applying MiXCR to the reads. The data hold fewer than 300,000 distinct CDR3 sequences, with approximately 86% observed a single time. The chain combines TRBV11-3 with TRBJ2-1; D remains ambiguous. Sequencing used sorted CD4+, CD8+, or CD8+CD57+ T cells (not recorded which) from PBMCs. The sequence was collected from a human donor with aplastic anemia. CDR3 protein: CASSLVRGAYNEQFF. CDR3 sequence (DNA): TGTGCCAGCAGCTTGGTTCGCGGAGCCTACAATGAGCAGTTCTTC. Variable domain in full (rest from reference TRBV11-3 and TRBJ2-1): EAGVVQSPRYKIIEKKQPVAFWCNPISGHNTLYWYLQNLGQGPELLIRYENEEAVDDSQLPKDRFSAERLKGVDSTLKIQPAELGDSAVYLCASSLVRGAYNEQFFGPGTRLTVL.